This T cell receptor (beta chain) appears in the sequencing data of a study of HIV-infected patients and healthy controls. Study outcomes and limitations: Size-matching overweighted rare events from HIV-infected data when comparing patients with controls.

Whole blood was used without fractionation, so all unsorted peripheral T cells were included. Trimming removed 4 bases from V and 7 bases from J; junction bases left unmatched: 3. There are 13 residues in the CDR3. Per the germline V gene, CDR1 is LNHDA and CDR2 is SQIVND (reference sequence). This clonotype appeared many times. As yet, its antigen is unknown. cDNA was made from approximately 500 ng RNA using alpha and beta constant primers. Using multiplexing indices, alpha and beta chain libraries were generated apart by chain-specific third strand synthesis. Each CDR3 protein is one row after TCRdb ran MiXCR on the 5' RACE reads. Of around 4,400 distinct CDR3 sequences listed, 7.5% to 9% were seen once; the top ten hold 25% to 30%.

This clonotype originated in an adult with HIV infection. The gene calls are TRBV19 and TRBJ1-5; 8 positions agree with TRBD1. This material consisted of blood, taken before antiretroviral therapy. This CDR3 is CASSTDRVQPQHF. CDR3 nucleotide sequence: TGTGCCAGTAGTACGGACAGGGTGCAGCCCCAGCATTTT. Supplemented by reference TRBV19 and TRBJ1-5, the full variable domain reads DGGITQSPKYLFRKEGQNVTLSCEQNLNHDAMYWYRQDPGQGLRLIYYSQIVNDFQKGDIAEGYSVSREKKESFPLTVTSAQKNPTAFYLCASSTDRVQPQHFGDGTRLSIL.